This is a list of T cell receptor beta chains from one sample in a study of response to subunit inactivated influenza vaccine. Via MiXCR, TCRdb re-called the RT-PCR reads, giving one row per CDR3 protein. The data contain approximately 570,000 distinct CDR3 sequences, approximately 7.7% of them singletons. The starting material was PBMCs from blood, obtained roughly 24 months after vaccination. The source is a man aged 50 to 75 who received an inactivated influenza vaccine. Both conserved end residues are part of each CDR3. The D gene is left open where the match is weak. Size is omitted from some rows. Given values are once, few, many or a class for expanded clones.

DNA: TGCAGTGCTAATAAAGCCGGGACAGGGTCCACTGAAGCTTTCTTT; CDR3: CSANKAGTGSTEAFF; length: 15; size: -; V: TRBV20-1; J: TRBJ1-1; D: TRBD1
DNA: TGTGCCAGCAGCTTTCAAACTAGCGGGAGGGCCAGTCGTGGCACAGATACGCAGTATTTT; CDR3: CASSFQTSGRASRGTDTQYF; length: 20; size: once; V: TRBV5-6; J: TRBJ2-3; D: TRBD2
DNA: TGTGCCAGCAGCTCGGAGGGATTATTTCAGCCCCAGCATTTT; CDR3: CASSSEGLFQPQHF; length: 14; size: -; V: TRBV7-8; J: TRBJ1-5; D: -
DNA: TGTGCCAGCAGTAAAACCAACCCTAGCGGAAAAACAGATACGCAGTATTTT; CDR3: CASSKTNPSGKTDTQYF; length: 17; size: -; V: TRBV12-3/TRBV12-4; J: TRBJ2-3; D: TRBD2
DNA: TGTGCCAGCAGCCCAAACACGGCCGAGCAGTACTTC; CDR3: CASSPNTAEQYF; length: 12; size: -; V: TRBV7-9; J: TRBJ2-7; D: -
DNA: TGTGCCAGCAGTTACTCCCCCTACGCAACCGAAAAACTGTTTTTT; CDR3: CASSYSPYATEKLFF; length: 15; size: few; V: TRBV6-2/TRBV6-3; J: TRBJ1-4; D: -
DNA: TGCAGCGTTCGTAGCACAGATACGCAGTATTTT; CDR3: CSVRSTDTQYF; length: 11; size: -; V: TRBV29-1; J: TRBJ2-3; D: -
DNA: TGCGCCAGCAGCCCGGGGGCTCGGTCCACAGATACGCAGTATTTT; CDR3: CASSPGARSTDTQYF; length: 15; size: few; V: TRBV5-1; J: TRBJ2-3; D: -
DNA: TGTGCCAGCAGCGTAGGAGAGACTAGCGGGCGGTTCACAGATACGCAGTATTTT; CDR3: CASSVGETSGRFTDTQYF; length: 18; size: -; V: TRBV9; J: TRBJ2-3; D: TRBD2
DNA: TGCAGTGCTAGGGTAACAGGGGCGGAGACCCAGTACTTC; CDR3: CSARVTGAETQYF; length: 13; size: -; V: TRBV20-1; J: TRBJ2-5; D: TRBD1
DNA: TGTGCCAGCGGGGGCAGGGGATATGGCTACACCTTC; CDR3: CASGGRGYGYTF; length: 12; size: many; V: TRBV2; J: TRBJ1-2; D: -